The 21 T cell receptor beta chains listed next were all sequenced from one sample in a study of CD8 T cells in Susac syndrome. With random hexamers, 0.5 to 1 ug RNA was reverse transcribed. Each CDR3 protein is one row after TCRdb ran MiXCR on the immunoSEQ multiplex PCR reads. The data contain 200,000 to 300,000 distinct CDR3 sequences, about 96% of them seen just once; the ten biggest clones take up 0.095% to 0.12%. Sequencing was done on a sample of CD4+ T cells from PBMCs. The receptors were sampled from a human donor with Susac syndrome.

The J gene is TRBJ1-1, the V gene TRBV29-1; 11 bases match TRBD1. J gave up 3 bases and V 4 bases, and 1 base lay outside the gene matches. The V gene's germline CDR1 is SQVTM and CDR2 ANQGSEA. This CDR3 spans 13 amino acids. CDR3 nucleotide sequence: TGCAGCGTTGCGGGACAGGGGGACACTGAAGCTTTCTTT. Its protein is CSVAGQGDTEAFF.

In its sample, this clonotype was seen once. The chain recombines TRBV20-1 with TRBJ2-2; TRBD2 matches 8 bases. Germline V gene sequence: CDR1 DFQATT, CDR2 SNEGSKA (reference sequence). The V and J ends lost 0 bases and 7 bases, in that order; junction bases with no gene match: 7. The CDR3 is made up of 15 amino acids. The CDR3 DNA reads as TGCAGTGCTAGAGATCAAGCGGGAGTAGGCGGGGAGCTGTTTTTT. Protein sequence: CSARDQAGVGGELFF.

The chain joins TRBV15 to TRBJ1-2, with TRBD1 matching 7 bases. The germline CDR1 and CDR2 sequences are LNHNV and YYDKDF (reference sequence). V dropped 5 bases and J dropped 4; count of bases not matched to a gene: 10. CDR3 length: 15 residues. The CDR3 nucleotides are TGTGCCACCAGCGGGGGACAGAAGATCCTCTATGGCTACACCTTC. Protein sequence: CATSGGQKILYGYTF.

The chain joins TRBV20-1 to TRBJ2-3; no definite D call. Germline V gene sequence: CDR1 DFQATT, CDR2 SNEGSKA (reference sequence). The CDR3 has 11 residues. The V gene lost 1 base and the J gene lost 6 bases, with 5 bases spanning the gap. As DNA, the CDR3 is TGCAGTGCTAGAGTATTTGATACGCAGTATTTT. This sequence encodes CSARVFDTQYF.

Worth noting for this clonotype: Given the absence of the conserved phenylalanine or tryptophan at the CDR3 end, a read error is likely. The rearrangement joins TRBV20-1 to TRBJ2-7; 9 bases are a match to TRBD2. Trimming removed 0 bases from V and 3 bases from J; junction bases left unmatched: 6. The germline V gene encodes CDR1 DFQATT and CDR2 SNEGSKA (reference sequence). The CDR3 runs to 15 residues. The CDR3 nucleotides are TGCAGTGCTAGAGATGGGGCGGGAGGGTTCTACGAGCAGTACTCC. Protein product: CSARDGAGGFYEQYS.

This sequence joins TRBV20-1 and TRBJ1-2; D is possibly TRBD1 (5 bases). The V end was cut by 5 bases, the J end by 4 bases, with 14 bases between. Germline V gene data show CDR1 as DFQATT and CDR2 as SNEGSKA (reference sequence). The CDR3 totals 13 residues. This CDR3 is CSAPPIGVYGYTF. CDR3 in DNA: TGCAGTGCTCCACCAATAGGGGTCTATGGCTACACCTTC.

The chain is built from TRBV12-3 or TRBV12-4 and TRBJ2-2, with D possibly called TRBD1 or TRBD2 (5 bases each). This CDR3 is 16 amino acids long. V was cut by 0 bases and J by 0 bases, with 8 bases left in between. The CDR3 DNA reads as TGTGCCAGCAGTTTAGCGGGACCCGCGAACACCGGGGAGCTGTTTTTT. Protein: CASSLAGPANTGELFF.

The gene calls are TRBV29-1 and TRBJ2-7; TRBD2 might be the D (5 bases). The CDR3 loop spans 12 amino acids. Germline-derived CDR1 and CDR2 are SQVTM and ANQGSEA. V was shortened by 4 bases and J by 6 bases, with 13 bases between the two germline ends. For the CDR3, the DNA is TGCAGCGTTGTCGATCCTGGACTCGAGCAGTACTTC. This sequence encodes CSVVDPGLEQYF.

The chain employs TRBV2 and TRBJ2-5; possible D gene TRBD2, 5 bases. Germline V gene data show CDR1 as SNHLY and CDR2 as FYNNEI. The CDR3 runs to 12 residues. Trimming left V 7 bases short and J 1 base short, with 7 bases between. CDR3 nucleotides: TGTGCCAGCAAGCGGTCCCAAGAGACCCAGTACTTC. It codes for CASKRSQETQYF.

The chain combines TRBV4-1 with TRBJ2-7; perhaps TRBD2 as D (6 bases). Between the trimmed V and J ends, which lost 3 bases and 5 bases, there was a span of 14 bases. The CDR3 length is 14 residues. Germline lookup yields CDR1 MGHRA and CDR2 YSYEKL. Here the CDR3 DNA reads TGCGCCAGCAGCCACCGCGGGACCTGGGACGAGCAGTACTTC. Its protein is CASSHRGTWDEQYF.

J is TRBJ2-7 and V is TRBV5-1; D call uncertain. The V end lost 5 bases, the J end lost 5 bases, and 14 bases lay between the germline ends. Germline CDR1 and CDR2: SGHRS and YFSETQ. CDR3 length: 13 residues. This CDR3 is CASRDLTGDEQYF. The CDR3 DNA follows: TGCGCCAGCAGGGACCTAACCGGCGACGAGCAGTACTTC.

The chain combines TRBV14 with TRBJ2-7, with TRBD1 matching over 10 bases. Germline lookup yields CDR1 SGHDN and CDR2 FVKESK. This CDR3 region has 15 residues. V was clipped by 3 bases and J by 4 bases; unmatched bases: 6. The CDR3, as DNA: TGTGCCAGCAGCCATGCCGACAGGGGGCTATACGAGCAGTACTTC. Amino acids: CASSHADRGLYEQYF.

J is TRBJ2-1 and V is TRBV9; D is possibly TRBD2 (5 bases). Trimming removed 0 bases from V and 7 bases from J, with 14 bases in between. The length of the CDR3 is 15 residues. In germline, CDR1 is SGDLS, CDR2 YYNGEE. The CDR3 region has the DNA TGTGCCAGCAGCGTAGCAGCGGCCAATGCTAATGAGCAGTTCTTC. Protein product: CASSVAAANANEQFF.

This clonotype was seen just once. This CDR3 reads CSASPGSNQPQHF. The CDR3 DNA reads as TGCAGTGCCTCGCCTGGTAGCAATCAGCCCCAGCATTTT. The chain combines TRBV20-1 with TRBJ1-5, with no clear D. With 6 bases removed from V and 0 bases from J, the gap between germline ends came to 9 bases. The CDR3 loop spans 13 amino acids. CDR1 is DFQATT, CDR2 SNEGSKA, per germline (reference sequence).

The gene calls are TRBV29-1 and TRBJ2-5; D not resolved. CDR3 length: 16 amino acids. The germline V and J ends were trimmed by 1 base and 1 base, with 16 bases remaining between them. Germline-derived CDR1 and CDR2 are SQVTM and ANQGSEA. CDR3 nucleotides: TGCAGCGTTGAAGGGGCTCCGGGCGTGCTCCAAGAGACCCAGTACTTC. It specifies CSVEGAPGVLQETQYF.

The CDR3 loop is CASSLGLGVLISGANVLTF. The CDR3 bases are TGTGCCAGCAGCTTAGGGTTGGGAGTCTTAATCTCTGGGGCCAACGTCCTGACTTTC. The V gene is TRBV11-2, the J gene TRBJ2-6; weak D call: TRBD2 (5 bases). Trimming pared 1 base from V and 0 bases from J, leaving 16 bases between. CDR1 is SGHAT and CDR2 is FQNNGV in the germline V gene. The CDR3 has 19 amino acids.

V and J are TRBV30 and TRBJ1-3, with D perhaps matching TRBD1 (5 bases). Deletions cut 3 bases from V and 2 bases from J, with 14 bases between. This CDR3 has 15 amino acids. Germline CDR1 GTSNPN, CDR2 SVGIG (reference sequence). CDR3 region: CAWSRDSRTGNTIYF. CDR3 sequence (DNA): TGTGCCTGGAGCAGGGACTCAAGAACTGGAAACACCATATATTTT.

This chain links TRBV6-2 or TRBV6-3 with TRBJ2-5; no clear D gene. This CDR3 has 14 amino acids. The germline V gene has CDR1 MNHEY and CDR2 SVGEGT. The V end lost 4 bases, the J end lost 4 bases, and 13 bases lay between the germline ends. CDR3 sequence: CASSSLLIRETQYF. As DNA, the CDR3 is TGTGCCAGCAGTTCCCTCCTTATCCGAGAGACCCAGTACTTC.

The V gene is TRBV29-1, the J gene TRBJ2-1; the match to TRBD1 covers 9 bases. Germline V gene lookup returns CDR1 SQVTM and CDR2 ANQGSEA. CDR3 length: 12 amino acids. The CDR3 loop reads CSAGQGRDEQFF. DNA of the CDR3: TGCAGTGCCGGACAGGGGCGGGATGAGCAGTTCTTC.

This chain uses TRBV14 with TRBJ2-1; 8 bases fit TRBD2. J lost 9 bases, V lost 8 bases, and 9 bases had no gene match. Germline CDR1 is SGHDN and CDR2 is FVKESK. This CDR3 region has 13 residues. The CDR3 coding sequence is TGTGCCAGCGCAGCGGGAGTTGGGGGTGAGCAGTTCTTC. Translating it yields CASAAGVGGEQFF. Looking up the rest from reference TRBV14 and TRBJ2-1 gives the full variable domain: EAGVTQFPSHSVIEKGQTVTLRCDPISGHDNLYWYRRVMGKEIKFLLHFVKESKQDESGMPNNRFLAERTGGTYSTLKVQPAELEDSGVYFCASAAGVGGEQFFGPGTRLTVL.

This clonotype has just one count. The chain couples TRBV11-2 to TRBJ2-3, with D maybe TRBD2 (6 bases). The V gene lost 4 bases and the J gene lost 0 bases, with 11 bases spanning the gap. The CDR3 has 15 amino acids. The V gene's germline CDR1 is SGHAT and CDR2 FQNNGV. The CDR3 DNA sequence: TGTGCCAGCAGCTCGGGACTTCGCAGCACAGATACGCAGTATTTT. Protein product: CASSSGLRSTDTQYF. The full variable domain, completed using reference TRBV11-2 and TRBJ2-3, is EAGVAQSPRYKIIEKRQSVAFWCNPISGHATLYWYQQILGQGPKLLIQFQNNGVVDDSQLPKDRFSAERLKGVDSTLKIQPAKLEDSAVYLCASSSGLRSTDTQYFGPGTRLTVL.